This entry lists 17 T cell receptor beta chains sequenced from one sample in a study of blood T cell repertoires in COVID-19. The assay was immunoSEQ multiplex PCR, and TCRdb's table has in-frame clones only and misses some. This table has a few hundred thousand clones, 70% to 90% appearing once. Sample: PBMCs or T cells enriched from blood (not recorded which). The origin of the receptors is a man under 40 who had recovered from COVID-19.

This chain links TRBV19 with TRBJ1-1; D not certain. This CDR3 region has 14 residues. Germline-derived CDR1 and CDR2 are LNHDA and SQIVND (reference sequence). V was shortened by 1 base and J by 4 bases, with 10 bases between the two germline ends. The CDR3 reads CASSIGEGITEAFF. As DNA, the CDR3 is TGTGCCAGTAGTATAGGGGAGGGAATCACTGAAGCTTTCTTT.

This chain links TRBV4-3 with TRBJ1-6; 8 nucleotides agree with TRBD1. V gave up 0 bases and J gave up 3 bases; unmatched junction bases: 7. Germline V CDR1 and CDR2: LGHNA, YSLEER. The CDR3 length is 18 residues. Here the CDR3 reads CASSQDLPGGGYNSPLHF. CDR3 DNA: TGCGCCAGCAGCCAAGATTTGCCAGGGGGCGGCTATAATTCACCCCTCCACTTT.

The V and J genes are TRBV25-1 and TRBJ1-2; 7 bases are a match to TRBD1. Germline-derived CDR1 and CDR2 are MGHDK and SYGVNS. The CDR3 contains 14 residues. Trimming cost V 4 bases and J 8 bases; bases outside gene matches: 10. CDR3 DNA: TGTGCCAGCAGTGCGGCAACAGGGGAAGAAGGCTACACCTTC. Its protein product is CASSAATGEEGYTF.

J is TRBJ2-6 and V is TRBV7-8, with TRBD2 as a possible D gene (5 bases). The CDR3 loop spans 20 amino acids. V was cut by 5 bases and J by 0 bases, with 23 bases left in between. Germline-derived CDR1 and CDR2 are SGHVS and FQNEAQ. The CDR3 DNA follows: TGTGCCAGCAGCCGAACCCTGGACCGGAGGATAAACTCTGGGGCCAACGTCCTGACTTTC. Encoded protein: CASSRTLDRRINSGANVLTF.

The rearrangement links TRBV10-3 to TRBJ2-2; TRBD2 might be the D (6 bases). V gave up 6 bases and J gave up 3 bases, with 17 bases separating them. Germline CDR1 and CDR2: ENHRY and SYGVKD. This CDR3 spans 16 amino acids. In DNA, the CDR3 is TGTGCCATCAGGACCGATCAATCGGGGGACACCGGGGAGCTGTTTTTT. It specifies CAIRTDQSGDTGELFF.

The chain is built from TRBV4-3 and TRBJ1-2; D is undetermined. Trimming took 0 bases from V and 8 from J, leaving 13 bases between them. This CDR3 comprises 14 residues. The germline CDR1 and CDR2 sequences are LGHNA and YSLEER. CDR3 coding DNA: TGCGCCAGCAGCCAAGACGGGAGGTTCGCAGGCTACACCTTC. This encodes CASSQDGRFAGYTF.

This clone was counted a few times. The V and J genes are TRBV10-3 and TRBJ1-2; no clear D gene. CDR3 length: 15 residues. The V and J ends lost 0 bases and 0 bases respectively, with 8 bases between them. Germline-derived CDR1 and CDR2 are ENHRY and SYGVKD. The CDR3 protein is CAISESTESNYGYTF. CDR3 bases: TGTGCCATCAGTGAGTCCACTGAATCTAACTATGGCTACACCTTC.

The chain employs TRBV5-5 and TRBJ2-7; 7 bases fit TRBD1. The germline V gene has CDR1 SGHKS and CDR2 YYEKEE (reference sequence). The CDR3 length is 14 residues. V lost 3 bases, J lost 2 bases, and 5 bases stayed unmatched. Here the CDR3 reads CASSWDSHAYEQYF. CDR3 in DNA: TGTGCCAGCAGCTGGGACAGCCATGCCTACGAGCAGTACTTC.

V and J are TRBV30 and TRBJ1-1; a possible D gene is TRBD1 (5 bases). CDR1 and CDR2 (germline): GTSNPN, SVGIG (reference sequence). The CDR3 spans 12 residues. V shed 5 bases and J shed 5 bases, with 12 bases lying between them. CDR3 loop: CAWEGVGTEAFF. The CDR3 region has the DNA TGTGCCTGGGAAGGGGTTGGAACTGAAGCTTTCTTT.

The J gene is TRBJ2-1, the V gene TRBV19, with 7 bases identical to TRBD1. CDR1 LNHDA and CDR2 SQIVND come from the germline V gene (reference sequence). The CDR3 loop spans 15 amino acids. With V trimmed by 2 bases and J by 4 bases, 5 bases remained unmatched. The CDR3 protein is CASSIYGTEYNEQFF. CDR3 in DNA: TGTGCCAGTAGTATATACGGGACAGAATACAATGAGCAGTTCTTC.

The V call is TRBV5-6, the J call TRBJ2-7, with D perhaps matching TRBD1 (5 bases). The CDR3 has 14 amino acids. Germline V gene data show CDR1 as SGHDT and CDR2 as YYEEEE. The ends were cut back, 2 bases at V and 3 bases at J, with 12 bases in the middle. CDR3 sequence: CASSFGNGHYEQYF. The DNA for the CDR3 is TGTGCCAGCAGCTTCGGCAATGGACACTACGAGCAGTACTTC.

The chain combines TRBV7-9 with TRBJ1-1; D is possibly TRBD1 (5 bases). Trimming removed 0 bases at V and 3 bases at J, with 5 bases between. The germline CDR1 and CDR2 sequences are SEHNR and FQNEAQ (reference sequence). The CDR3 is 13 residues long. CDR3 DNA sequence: TGTGCCAGCAGCTTAGCAGGGGACACTGAAGCTTTCTTT. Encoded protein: CASSLAGDTEAFF.

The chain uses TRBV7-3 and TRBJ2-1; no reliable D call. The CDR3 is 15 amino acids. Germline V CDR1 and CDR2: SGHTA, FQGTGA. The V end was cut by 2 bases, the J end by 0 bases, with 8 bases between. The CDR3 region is CASSLWHNSYNEQFF. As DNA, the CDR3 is TGTGCCAGCAGCTTATGGCACAACTCCTACAATGAGCAGTTCTTC.

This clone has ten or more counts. As DNA, the CDR3 is TGCGCCAGCAGCCACCAACAGGGAATAGTTGAAAAACTGTTTTTT. This gives the protein CASSHQQGIVEKLFF. The rearrangement joins TRBV4-1 to TRBJ1-4; a weak D match, TRBD1 (6 bases). Germline V gene data show CDR1 as MGHRA and CDR2 as YSYEKL. The CDR3 spans 15 residues. Trimming stripped 3 bases from V and 7 bases from J, with 15 bases between.

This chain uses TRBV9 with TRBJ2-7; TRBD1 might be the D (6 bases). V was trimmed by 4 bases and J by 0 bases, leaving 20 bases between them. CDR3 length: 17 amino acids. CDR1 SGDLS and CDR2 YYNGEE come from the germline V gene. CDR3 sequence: CASSPPAGRGSSYEQYF. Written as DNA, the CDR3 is TGTGCCAGCAGCCCCCCGGCGGGCAGGGGAAGCTCCTACGAGCAGTACTTC.

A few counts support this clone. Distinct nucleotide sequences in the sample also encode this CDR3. Here the CDR3 reads CSVDRQGHTEAFF. CDR3 nucleotides: TGCAGCGTTGATAGACAGGGACACACTGAAGCTTTCTTT. This chain links TRBV29-1 with TRBJ1-1; TRBD1 matches at 7 bases. The length of the CDR3 is 13 residues. Germline CDR1 is SQVTM and CDR2 is ANQGSEA. V gave up 3 bases and J gave up 3 bases; unmatched junction bases: 4.

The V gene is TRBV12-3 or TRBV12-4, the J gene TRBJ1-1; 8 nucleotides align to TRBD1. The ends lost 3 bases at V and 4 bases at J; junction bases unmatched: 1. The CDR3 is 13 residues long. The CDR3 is CASSLTGATEAFF. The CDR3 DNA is TGTGCCAGCAGTTTGACAGGGGCCACTGAAGCTTTCTTT.